This T cell receptor (beta chain) comes out of a study of T-cell reconstitution after alpha-beta-depleted transplantation in children. V lost 1 base and J 6 bases, leaving 15 bases between the germline ends. This CDR3 is built from 14 residues. The germline V gene has CDR1 SQVTM and CDR2 ANQGSEA. The TCRbeta library was prepared with unique molecular identifiers. TCRdb ran MiXCR on the PCR reads and lists one entry per CDR3 protein. The table shows around 600,000 distinct CDR3 sequences, with 16% occurring only once. The chain employs TRBV29-1 and TRBJ1-2; D gene unclear. The sequence derives from a human donor who donated a stem cell graft to a child with acute myeloid leukemia. The sequencing used PBMCs from the stem cell graft donor, collected from the stem cell graft. The CDR3 region is CSVEGWDRAHGYTF. For the CDR3, the DNA is TGCAGCGTTGAAGGCTGGGATAGGGCCCATGGCTACACCTTC.